Detailed here is one TCR beta chain. Antigen: not known. Blood CD4+ CD25-low CD127-high conventional T cells supplied the genomic DNA template. The data originate from a study of regulatory and conventional T cells in RAG deficiency. Study observations and caveats: Shannon entropy was markedly lower and Simpson indices higher in RAG-deficient patients than control T-cell subsets. Shorter CDR3s in all patient subsets; >90% Treg-Tconv overlap in Omenn.

The CDR3 sequence is 16 residues long. Per the germline V gene, CDR1 is SGDLS and CDR2 is YYNGEE. Trimming removed 2 bases from V and 2 bases from J, with 13 bases in between. Method: immunoSEQ multiplex PCR; TCRdb's copy keeps in-frame clones and lacks some. This table has some 30,000 clones, 95% to 96% appearing once. This same sample was also part of a study on regulatory T cells. That study adds: The primer mix had 52 TRBV and 13 TRBJ primers.

Sequencing was performed on CD25- CD4+ T cells sorted from blood. The sequence was obtained from a human donor in good health. This rearrangement joins TRBV9 to TRBJ1-4, with TRBD1 as a possible D gene (5 bases). DNA of the CDR3: TGTGCCAGCAGCGTTGCGCAGGGAGGGACTAATGAAAAACTGTTTTTT. This encodes CASSVAQGGTNEKLFF.